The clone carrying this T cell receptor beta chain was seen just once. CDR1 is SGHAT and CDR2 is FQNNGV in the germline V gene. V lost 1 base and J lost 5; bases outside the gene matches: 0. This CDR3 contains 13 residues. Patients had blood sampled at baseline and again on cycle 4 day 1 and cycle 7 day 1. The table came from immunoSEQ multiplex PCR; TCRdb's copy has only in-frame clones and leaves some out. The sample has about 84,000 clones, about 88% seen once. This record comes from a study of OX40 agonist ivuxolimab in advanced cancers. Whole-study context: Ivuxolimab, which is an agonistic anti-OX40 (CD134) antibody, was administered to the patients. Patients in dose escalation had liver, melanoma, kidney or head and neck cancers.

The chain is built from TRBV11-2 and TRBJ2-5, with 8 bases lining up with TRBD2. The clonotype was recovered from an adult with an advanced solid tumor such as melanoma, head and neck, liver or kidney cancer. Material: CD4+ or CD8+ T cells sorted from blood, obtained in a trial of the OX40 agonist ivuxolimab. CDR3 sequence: CASSLGLAETQYF. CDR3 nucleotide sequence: TGTGCCAGCAGCTTAGGACTAGCGGAGACCCAGTACTTC.